This T cell receptor beta chain is from a study of STAT3 mutations in large granular lymphocyte leukemia. Sequencing used immunoSEQ multiplex PCR; TCRdb keeps in-frame clones, though not all of them. The sample holds fewer than 10,000 clones, about 88% seen once. Study observations and caveats: At least one immunodominant TCR beta clonotype appeared in every T-cell large granular lymphocyte leukemia patient.

CDR3 length: 16 amino acids. Germline trimming cut 4 bases from V and 1 base from J; bases unmatched to any gene: 6. Germline CDR1 SEHNR, CDR2 FQNEAQ (reference sequence). As concerns this clone: The antigen is undetermined.

The V and J genes are TRBV7-9 and TRBJ2-5, with TRBD1 matching 10 bases. This sequence originates from an elderly man with T-cell large granular lymphocyte leukemia. Some clones in this sample may be carry-over from other donors' samples. The sequenced sample consisted of peripheral blood mononuclear cells. CDR3 nucleotides: TGTGCCAGCAGCTCATGGACAGGGGGAGGCCAAGAGACCCAGTACTTC. Protein product: CASSSWTGGGQETQYF.